The 10 T cell receptor beta chains below all came from one sample that was sequenced in a study of T-cell reconstitution after alpha-beta-depleted transplantation in children (dated by TCRdb to between 2015 and 2016). The protocol used for the library was PCR. Sequencer: Illumina HiSeq 2500. Molecular barcoding was employed in the preparation of TCR libraries, with unique molecular identifiers being used to normalize TCRbeta repertoire quantification. TCRdb passed the public sequencing reads through fastp at Q25 and MiXCR, retaining productive beta sequences. Entries are consolidated by CDR3 protein sequence, retaining the most common genes and DNA. The sample table contains more than 550,000 distinct CDR3 sequences; only one count was recorded for about 10% of them. In total, the top ten clones hold less than 5% of the sample. Sample: PBMCs from the stem cell graft donor, taken from the stem cell graft. Every receptor here comes from a human donor who donated a stem cell graft to a child with acute myeloid leukemia.

The sample holds a few counts of this clonotype. The rearrangement links TRBV20-1 to TRBJ2-7, with D tentatively TRBD2 (5 bases). Germline V gene sequence: CDR1 DFQATT, CDR2 SNEGSKA (reference sequence). The V and J ends lost 4 bases and 2 bases respectively, with 18 bases between them. This CDR3 region has 15 residues. The DNA for the CDR3 is TGCAGTGCTACACCGGAACTAGTGGGGACCTACGAGCAGTACTTC. It specifies CSATPELVGTYEQYF.

The table lists this clonotype with a few counts. V usage is TRBV28 and J usage is TRBJ1-2; TRBD1 matches 7 bases. The CDR3 consists of 14 residues. Per germline, CDR1 MDHEN and CDR2 SYDVKM. After removal of 6 bases from V and 4 bases from J, the junction contained 8 bases not matched to a gene. CDR3 coding DNA: TGTGCCAGCAGGGGGGTCGGACAGGCCTATGGCTACACCTTC. Amino acids: CASRGVGQAYGYTF.

V is TRBV7-2 and J is TRBJ2-7; unclear D gene. Germline V CDR1 and CDR2: SGHTA, FQGNSA. The V end was cut by 4 bases, the J end by 7 bases, with 14 bases between. The CDR3 is 13 residues long. The CDR3 sequence: CASSSSPAREQYF. In nucleotides, the CDR3 is TGTGCCAGCAGCTCGTCCCCCGCTAGGGAGCAGTACTTC.

The gene calls are TRBV20-1 and TRBJ2-4; 9 bases fit TRBD2. V trimming: 0 bases; J trimming: 1 base; junction bases outside the gene matches: 4. Germline V gives CDR1 DFQATT, CDR2 SNEGSKA (reference sequence). The CDR3 spans 16 residues. The CDR3 bases are TGCAGTGCTAGAGAGGGAAGCGGGAGGGCCAAAAACATTCAGTACTTC. It encodes CSAREGSGRAKNIQYF.

V usage is TRBV30 and J usage is TRBJ1-1; the D is unclear. The ends were cut back, 5 bases at V and 11 bases at J, with 9 bases in the middle. Germline V gives CDR1 GTSNPN, CDR2 SVGIG (reference sequence). This CDR3 contains 9 residues. CDR3 loop: CAWGPVAFF. In nucleotides, the CDR3 is TGTGCCTGGGGCCCAGTGGCTTTCTTT. The whole variable domain, remainder taken from reference TRBV30 and TRBJ1-1, is SQTIHQWPATLVQPVGSPLSLECTVEGTSNPNLYWYRQAAGRGLQLLFYSVGIGQISSEVPQNLSASRPQDRQFILSSKKLLLSDSGFYLCAWGPVAFFGQGTRLTVV.

This clonotype was picked up a small number of times. The chain carries TRBV3-1 and TRBJ2-2, with 9 bases lining up with TRBD2. In germline, CDR1 is LGHDT, CDR2 YNNKEL (reference sequence). This CDR3 is built from 16 residues. V was pared by 1 base and J by 4 bases, with 4 bases of the junction left unmatched. The CDR3 loop is CASSQVRGRATGELFF. DNA of the CDR3: TGTGCCAGCAGCCAAGTGCGCGGGAGGGCCACCGGGGAGCTGTTTTTT. Full variable domain (missing parts from reference TRBV3-1 and TRBJ2-2): DTAVSQTPKYLVTQMGNDKSIKCEQNLGHDTMYWYKQDSKKFLKIMFSYNNKELIINETVPNRFSPKSPDKAHLNLHINSLELGDSAVYFCASSQVRGRATGELFFGEGSRLTVL.

J is TRBJ1-5 and V is TRBV20-1, with D maybe TRBD1 (5 bases). CDR1 DFQATT and CDR2 SNEGSKA come from the germline V gene (reference sequence). This CDR3 comprises 13 residues. Trimming removed 3 bases from V and 6 bases from J, with 12 bases in between. Here the CDR3 DNA reads TGCAGTGCTAGCGCGGGGGTAAGTCAGCCCCAGCATTTT. Residues: CSASAGVSQPQHF.

This clonotype has only a few counts. This chain uses TRBV30 with TRBJ2-3; 9 bases are shared with TRBD2. Per the germline V gene, CDR1 is GTSNPN and CDR2 is SVGIG (reference sequence). The V and J ends lost 3 bases and 4 bases, in that order; junction bases with no gene match: 2. The CDR3 spans 13 residues. CDR3 residues: CAWRVAGADTQYF. CDR3 DNA sequence: TGTGCCTGGAGAGTAGCGGGAGCAGATACGCAGTATTTT. Complete variable domain (other parts from reference TRBV30 and TRBJ2-3): SQTIHQWPATLVQPVGSPLSLECTVEGTSNPNLYWYRQAAGRGLQLLFYSVGIGQISSEVPQNLSASRPQDRQFILSSKKLLLSDSGFYLCAWRVAGADTQYFGPGTRLTVL.

The V call is TRBV29-1, the J call TRBJ2-5; 10 bases line up with TRBD2. CDR1 and CDR2 (germline): SQVTM, ANQGSEA. The ends lost 4 bases at V and 5 bases at J; junction bases unmatched: 10. This CDR3 has 15 residues. The chain's CDR3 is CSVAVLAGAGETQYF. The CDR3 nucleotides read TGCAGCGTTGCAGTGCTAGCGGGAGCGGGGGAGACCCAGTACTTC.

Only a few counts were recorded for this clonotype. The chain employs TRBV27 and TRBJ2-7; possibly TRBD2 for D (6 bases). Germline CDR1 MNHEY, CDR2 SMNVEV (reference sequence). Trimming took 2 bases from V and 2 from J, leaving 13 bases between them. This CDR3 has 15 amino acids. Written as DNA, the CDR3 is TGTGCCAGCAGTTTAGAGCTAGCGAAAGCCTACGAGCAGTACTTC. This encodes CASSLELAKAYEQYF.